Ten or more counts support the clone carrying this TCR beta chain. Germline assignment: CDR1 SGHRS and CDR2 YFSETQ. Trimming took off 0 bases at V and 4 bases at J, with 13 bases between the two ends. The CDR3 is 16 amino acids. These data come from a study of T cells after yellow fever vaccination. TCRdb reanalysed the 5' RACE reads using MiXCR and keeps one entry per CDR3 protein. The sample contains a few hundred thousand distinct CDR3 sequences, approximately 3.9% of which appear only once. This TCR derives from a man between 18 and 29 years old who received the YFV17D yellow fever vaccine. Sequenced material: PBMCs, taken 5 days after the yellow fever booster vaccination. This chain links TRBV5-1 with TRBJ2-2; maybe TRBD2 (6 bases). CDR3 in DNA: TGCGCCAGCAGCTTGGCGACACCGGGACTCACCGGGGAGCTGTTTTTT. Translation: CASSLATPGLTGELFF.